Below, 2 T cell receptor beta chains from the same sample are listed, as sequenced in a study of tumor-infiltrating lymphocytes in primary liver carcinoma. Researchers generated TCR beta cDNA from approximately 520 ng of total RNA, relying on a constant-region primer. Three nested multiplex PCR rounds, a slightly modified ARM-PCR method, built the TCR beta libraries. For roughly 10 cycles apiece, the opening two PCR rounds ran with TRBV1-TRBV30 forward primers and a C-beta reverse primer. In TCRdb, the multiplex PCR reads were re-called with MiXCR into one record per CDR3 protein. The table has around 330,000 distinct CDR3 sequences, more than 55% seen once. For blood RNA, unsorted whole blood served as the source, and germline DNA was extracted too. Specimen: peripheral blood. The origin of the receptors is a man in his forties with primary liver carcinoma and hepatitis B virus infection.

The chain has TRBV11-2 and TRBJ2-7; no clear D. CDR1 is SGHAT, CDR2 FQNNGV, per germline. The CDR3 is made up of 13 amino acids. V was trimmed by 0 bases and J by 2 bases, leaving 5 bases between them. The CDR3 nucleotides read TGTGCCAGCAGCTTAGACCCTCCCTACGAGCAGTACTTC. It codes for CASSLDPPYEQYF.

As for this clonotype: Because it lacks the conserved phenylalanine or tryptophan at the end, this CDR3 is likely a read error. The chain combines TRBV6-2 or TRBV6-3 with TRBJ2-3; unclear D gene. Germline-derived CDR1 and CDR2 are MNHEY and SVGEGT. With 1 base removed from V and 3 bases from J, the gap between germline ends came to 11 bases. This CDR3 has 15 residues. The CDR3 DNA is TGTGCCAGCAGTTACTTGTTGCATGGTACAGATACGCAGTATCTT. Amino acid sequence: CASSYLLHGTDTQYL.